This T cell receptor beta chain was observed in a study of T cell repertoires in cytomegalovirus infection. On the study more broadly: Public TCR beta signatures provided an indication of both CMV infection and a matching HLA type.

TCRdb re-derived calls from the reads in MiXCR, one entry per CDR3 protein. This sample yields approximately 700,000 distinct CDR3 sequences, of which less than 40% are seen a single time; under 3% belongs to the top ten. V was clipped by 0 bases and J by 6 bases, with 15 bases between them. Germline CDR1 and CDR2: LGHNA and YNFKEQ. This CDR3 has 16 residues. The chain recombines TRBV4-2 with TRBJ1-5, with TRBD1 as a possible D gene (5 bases). Material for sequencing was PBMCs. This receptor was identified in a human donor in good health (CMV status not recorded). Some clones in this sample may be carry-over from other donors' samples. As DNA, the CDR3 is TGTGCCAGCAGCCAAGAGGTTCAGGGCAAGGGTCAGCCCCAGCATTTT. It is translated as CASSQEVQGKGQPQHF.